These T cell receptor beta chains were read from a single sample in a study of blood T cell repertoires in COVID-19. TCRdb's table, derived via immunoSEQ multiplex PCR, lists solely in-frame clones and lacks some. The sample has some 670,000 clones, about 90% seen once. The specimen was peripheral blood. The receptors derive from a woman aged 18-29 years with acute or convalescent COVID-19. Both conserved end residues are part of each CDR3. Each record gives: V gene, J gene, D gene, clone size, CDR3 protein, CDR3 DNA. The D gene is left open where the match is weak. Size is omitted from some rows. Given values are once, few, many or a class for expanded clones.

v_gene: TRBV29-1
j_gene: TRBJ1-1
d_gene: -
abundance: many
CDR3aa: CSVEQSWLNTEAFF
CDR3nt: TGCAGCGTTGAGCAGTCATGGCTGAACACTGAAGCTTTCTTT

v_gene: TRBV5-6
j_gene: TRBJ2-7
d_gene: TRBD2
abundance: -
CDR3aa: CASSDSGGSPYEQYF
CDR3nt: TGTGCCAGCAGCGACAGCGGGGGGAGCCCCTACGAGCAGTACTTC

v_gene: TRBV27
j_gene: TRBJ2-7
d_gene: -
abundance: -
CDR3aa: CASSSNLWGESYEQYF
CDR3nt: TGTGCCAGCAGTTCGAATCTCTGGGGGGAGTCCTACGAGCAGTACTTC

v_gene: TRBV19
j_gene: TRBJ1-3
d_gene: TRBD1
abundance: -
CDR3aa: CASSLGTGGSGNTIYF
CDR3nt: TGTGCCAGTAGTCTTGGGACAGGCGGCTCTGGAAACACCATATATTTT

v_gene: TRBV4-1
j_gene: TRBJ1-1
d_gene: TRBD1
abundance: -
CDR3aa: CASSQAGTENTEAFF
CDR3nt: TGCGCCAGCAGCCAAGCTGGGACAGAAAACACTGAAGCTTTCTTT

v_gene: TRBV11-3
j_gene: TRBJ2-1
d_gene: TRBD2
abundance: -
CDR3aa: CASSLELAGGNNEQFF
CDR3nt: TGTGCCAGCAGCTTGGAACTAGCGGGGGGAAACAATGAGCAGTTCTTC

v_gene: TRBV2
j_gene: TRBJ2-3
d_gene: TRBD2
abundance: -
CDR3aa: CASMVTSGGADTQYF
CDR3nt: TGTGCCAGCATGGTAACTAGCGGGGGTGCAGATACGCAGTATTTT

v_gene: TRBV24-1
j_gene: TRBJ1-2
d_gene: -
abundance: -
CDR3aa: CATSGGRGDSYGYTF
CDR3nt: TGTGCCACCAGTGGAGGCCGAGGCGATAGCTATGGCTACACCTTC

v_gene: TRBV7-3
j_gene: TRBJ1-6
d_gene: -
abundance: once
CDR3aa: CASSLIGQGESPLHF
CDR3nt: TGTGCCAGCAGCTTAATTGGGCAGGGCGAGTCACCCCTCCACTTT

v_gene: TRBV27
j_gene: TRBJ2-1
d_gene: -
abundance: -
CDR3aa: CASSLSVRNEQFF
CDR3nt: TGTGCCAGCAGTTTATCGGTCCGGAATGAGCAGTTCTTC

v_gene: TRBV5-5
j_gene: TRBJ1-2
d_gene: -
abundance: -
CDR3aa: CASSLRITTAPNYGYTF
CDR3nt: TGTGCCAGCAGCTTAAGGATTACGACAGCACCGAACTATGGCTACACCTTC

v_gene: TRBV19
j_gene: TRBJ1-1
d_gene: TRBD1
abundance: -
CDR3aa: CASNRGLSHTEAFF
CDR3nt: TGTGCCAGTAACAGGGGTTTGTCCCACACTGAAGCTTTCTTT

v_gene: TRBV24-1
j_gene: TRBJ2-1
d_gene: -
abundance: -
CDR3aa: CATRPPGDLNEQFF
CDR3nt: TGTGCCACCAGGCCCCCGGGGGATTTAAATGAGCAGTTCTTC

v_gene: TRBV27
j_gene: TRBJ1-2
d_gene: TRBD1
abundance: -
CDR3aa: CASRTQGADGYTF
CDR3nt: TGTGCCAGCCGAACCCAGGGGGCGGATGGCTACACCTTC

v_gene: TRBV7-9
j_gene: TRBJ2-7
d_gene: TRBD1
abundance: -
CDR3aa: CASSLVQGVYEQYF
CDR3nt: TGTGCCAGCAGCTTAGTACAGGGGGTCTACGAGCAGTACTTC

v_gene: TRBV19
j_gene: TRBJ1-2
d_gene: -
abundance: -
CDR3aa: CASSIDADRPSHLGYTF
CDR3nt: TGTGCCAGTAGTATAGATGCTGACAGGCCGTCACACCTTGGCTACACCTTC

v_gene: TRBV9
j_gene: TRBJ1-2
d_gene: -
abundance: -
CDR3aa: CASSVATNYGYTF
CDR3nt: TGTGCCAGCAGCGTAGCTACCAACTATGGCTACACCTTC

v_gene: TRBV27
j_gene: TRBJ2-7
d_gene: -
abundance: -
CDR3aa: CASSTMSYEQYF
CDR3nt: TGTGCCAGCAGCACTATGTCCTACGAGCAGTACTTC

v_gene: TRBV5-1
j_gene: TRBJ1-1
d_gene: -
abundance: -
CDR3aa: CASRQQAGMNTEAFF
CDR3nt: TGCGCCAGCAGACAACAGGCAGGGATGAACACTGAAGCTTTCTTT

v_gene: TRBV9
j_gene: TRBJ1-4
d_gene: TRBD1
abundance: few
CDR3aa: CASSPGPGGNNEKLFF
CDR3nt: TGTGCCAGCAGCCCGGGACCAGGGGGGAATAATGAAAAACTGTTTTTT

v_gene: TRBV6-1
j_gene: TRBJ2-2
d_gene: -
abundance: -
CDR3aa: CASSETGGSAGELFF
CDR3nt: TGTGCCAGCAGTGAGACCGGAGGTTCTGCCGGGGAGCTGTTTTTT

v_gene: TRBV15
j_gene: TRBJ1-2
d_gene: -
abundance: -
CDR3aa: CATSRDFRDYGYTF
CDR3nt: TGTGCCACCAGCAGAGATTTCAGGGACTATGGCTACACCTTC

v_gene: TRBV24-1
j_gene: TRBJ1-2
d_gene: -
abundance: -
CDR3aa: CATSDLHTNYGYTF
CDR3nt: TGTGCCACCAGTGATTTGCACACCAACTATGGCTACACCTTC

v_gene: TRBV4-3
j_gene: TRBJ1-3
d_gene: -
abundance: -
CDR3aa: CASSQGDRSGNTIYF
CDR3nt: TGCGCCAGCAGCCAGGGTGACAGGTCTGGAAACACCATATATTTT

v_gene: TRBV5-3
j_gene: TRBJ1-2
d_gene: TRBD1
abundance: -
CDR3aa: CARSSGQVGAKEYGYTF
CDR3nt: TGTGCCAGAAGCTCGGGACAGGTAGGCGCAAAGGAGTATGGCTACACCTTC

v_gene: TRBV5-1
j_gene: TRBJ1-2
d_gene: TRBD1
abundance: -
CDR3aa: CASSPWAGQDGYTF
CDR3nt: TGCGCCAGCAGCCCATGGGCGGGACAGGATGGCTACACCTTC

v_gene: TRBV18
j_gene: TRBJ1-2
d_gene: TRBD1
abundance: few
CDR3aa: CASSPGTGDSASYGYTF
CDR3nt: TGTGCCAGCTCACCAGGGACAGGGGATTCTGCCTCGTATGGCTACACCTTC

v_gene: TRBV5-1
j_gene: TRBJ1-4
d_gene: TRBD1
abundance: -
CDR3aa: CASSMNQGALGKLFF
CDR3nt: TGCGCCAGCAGCATGAACCAGGGGGCGTTGGGAAAACTGTTTTTT

v_gene: TRBV12-3/TRBV12-4
j_gene: TRBJ1-2
d_gene: -
abundance: -
CDR3aa: CASSLAAYGYTF
CDR3nt: TGTGCCAGCAGTCTGGCGGCCTATGGCTACACCTTC

v_gene: TRBV2
j_gene: TRBJ2-7
d_gene: -
abundance: few
CDR3aa: CASSEAGPTTYEQYF
CDR3nt: TGTGCCAGCAGTGAGGCGGGACCTACCACCTACGAGCAGTACTTC

v_gene: TRBV7-8
j_gene: TRBJ2-1
d_gene: TRBD2
abundance: once
CDR3aa: CASSHTHRLGTSEDLSSYNEQFF
CDR3nt: TGTGCCAGCAGCCATACCCACAGGCTGGGGACTAGCGAGGATTTAAGCTCCTACAATGAGCAGTTCTTC

v_gene: TRBV7-9
j_gene: TRBJ2-3
d_gene: TRBD2
abundance: -
CDR3aa: CASSLDELAGRFTQYF
CDR3nt: TGTGCCAGCAGCTTAGATGAACTAGCGGGGCGGTTCACGCAGTATTTT